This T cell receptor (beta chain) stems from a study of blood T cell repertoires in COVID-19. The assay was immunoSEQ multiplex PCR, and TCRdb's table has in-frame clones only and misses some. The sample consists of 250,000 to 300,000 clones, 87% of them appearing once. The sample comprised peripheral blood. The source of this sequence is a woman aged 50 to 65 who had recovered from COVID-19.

The chain's CDR3 is CASSRGILTEAFF. The CDR3 region has the DNA TGTGCCAGCAGCAGGGGGATTCTCACTGAAGCTTTCTTT. The chain recombines TRBV9 with TRBJ1-1; D possibly corresponds to TRBD1 (6 bases). Germline CDR1 reads SGDLS; CDR2 reads YYNGEE. Trimming took off 4 bases at V and 4 bases at J, with 11 bases between the two ends. This CDR3 has 13 amino acids. The whole variable domain, remainder taken from reference TRBV9 and TRBJ1-1, is DSGVTQTPKHLITATGQRVTLRCSPRSGDLSVYWYQQSLDQGLQFLIQYYNGEERAKGNILERFSAQQFPDLHSELNLSSLELGDSALYFCASSRGILTEAFFGQGTRLTVV.